The TCR beta chain described here comes from a study of T cell responses to AZD1222 COVID-19 vaccine. Study findings and constraints: Spike-specific TCR breadth and depth were elevated following two AZD1222 doses. Along spike, vaccine-associated CD4 TCRs were found throughout, with dominance at 160-218 and 743-854.

The table came from immunoSEQ multiplex PCR; TCRdb's copy has only in-frame clones and leaves some out. Here the sample spans under 150,000 clones, 90% to 95% being singletons. Trimming removed 5 bases from V and 2 bases from J; junction bases left unmatched: 6. The germline V gene has CDR1 MDHEN and CDR2 SYDVKM. The CDR3 extends over 16 amino acids. About this clone: The antigen is undetermined.

The rearrangement uses TRBV28 and TRBJ1-6; 7 bases map to TRBD1. Specimen: peripheral blood, collected on day 0 of AZD1222 vaccination. The source is an adult in good health. Here the CDR3 reads CASSPTGTAYNSPLHF. CDR3 nucleotide sequence: TGTGCCAGCAGTCCGACCGGGACAGCCTATAATTCACCCCTCCACTTT.